Included here is one TCR beta chain sequence, with context. Its specificity is unknown. V shed 3 bases, J shed 2 bases, and the junction held 5 bases outside the gene matches. Germline CDR1 and CDR2: SGHTA and FQGNSA. The CDR3 is 16 residues long. This sample is drawn from a study of regulatory T cells in long-lasting Graves disease. Time point indicated: newly diagnosed GD, antithyroid drugs for less than 3 months. The TCR library was made from RNA that had been extracted from PBMCs in TRIzol. With iRepertoire HTBI primers and Arm-PCR of CDR3 regions, TCR beta libraries were built. Authors' data handling: Identified across the samples were 55 to 75 TRBV segments and roughly 14 TRBJ segments. MiXCR was run by TCRdb on the multiplex PCR reads, yielding one entry per CDR3 protein. TCRdb's processing, not the authors' own work, is the source of the V and J calls. The sample contains a few hundred thousand distinct CDR3 sequences, about 11% of which appear only once.

Study results and limitations: Persistent patients had a count of shared public clonotypes (approximately 2,700) that exceeded that of new patients (almost 1,000).

This same sample was also taken into another study, of T cells in Graves' hyperthyroidism and ophthalmopathy. As that study records: Diagnoses were established using clinical symptoms, serum thyroxine and TRAb, thyroid ultrasound and orbital computed tomography.

The chain joins TRBV7-2 to TRBJ2-3, with TRBD2 matching over 10 bases. This receptor was obtained from a young woman with Graves disease. Sample: peripheral blood mononuclear cells (PBMCs), taken at new diagnosis, from a patient treated with antithyroid drugs. The DNA of the CDR3 is TGTGCCAGCAGCTTCCTAGCGGGAGCGACCACAGATACGCAGTATTTT. Its translation: CASSFLAGATTDTQYF.